This T cell receptor (beta chain) comes out of a study of prognosis after radiotherapy for stage I lung cancer. Whole-study results and caveats: Unique TCR clones declined after stereotactic body radiation therapy, from a median approximately 9,100 to 7,200.

The TCR beta CDR3 region was amplified from genomic DNA, with two rounds of multiplex PCR being used for the amplification. The use of primers specific to each TRBV and TRBJ gene characterized first-round PCR. With universal primers, the second PCR round was performed. TCRdb reprocessed the multiplex PCR reads with MiXCR, giving one entry per CDR3 protein. The data hold approximately 35,000 distinct CDR3 sequences, with less than 35% observed a single time. This clonotype was seen repeatedly, ten times or more. Its antigen is currently unknown. V was shortened by 8 bases and J by 7 bases, with 9 bases between the two germline ends. The germline V gene encodes CDR1 MNHNS and CDR2 SASEGT. The length of the CDR3 is 10 residues.

The sequences come from PBMCs, collected before or after stereotactic body radiation therapy (not recorded which). This sequence was found in a donor over 45 with non-small cell lung cancer. The chain couples TRBV6-1 to TRBJ2-7; D remains unclear. The CDR3 DNA follows: TGTGCCAGCGGAAACATGGAGCAGTACTTC. This encodes CASGNMEQYF.